This T cell receptor (beta chain) stems from a study of T cell clonality in common variable immunodeficiency. Regarding the study as a whole: In common variable immunodeficiency, TCR beta chains reportedly carried fewer deletions and N-nucleotide insertions. Compared with healthy controls, CVID subjects showed increased TCRbeta clonality, mostly in about a third. Authors noted CVID clonality's cause needs subpopulation repertoire sequencing.

This clone was recorded many times. Its target is not known. The read gets to within 3 residues of the CDR3 end, and the germline J gene fills in the rest. The assay was immunoSEQ multiplex PCR, and TCRdb's table has in-frame clones only and misses some. This repertoire holds about 42,000 clones, and none appear only once. V shed 3 bases and J 2 bases; nucleotides not matched to a gene: 8. Germline-derived CDR1 and CDR2 are DFQATT and SNEGSKA (reference sequence). The CDR3 is 16 residues long. The sample consisted of peripheral blood mononuclear cells. This chain links TRBV20-1 with TRBJ2-3, with 10 bases aligning to TRBD2. The receptor comes from a person aged 18 to 75 in good health. CDR3 bases read: TGCAGTGCTAGTTTCCGGACTAGCGGACTCACAGATACG. This codes for CSASFRTSGLTDT. The full CDR3 sequence reads CSASFRTSGLTDTQYF.